The 3 T cell receptor beta chains below all came from one sample that was sequenced in a study of control samples from healthy donors and cancer patients. Measured with immunoSEQ multiplex PCR; TCRdb has only the in-frame clones, and not every one. In the table there are 90,000 to 130,000 clones, 70% to 90% of which are singletons. The sequenced sample consisted of PBMCs. The receptors derive from a woman in her sixties with lung cancer.

Points on this clone: Its ends do not fully match the called genes, so a read error is possible. This chain joins TRBV4-2 and TRBJ2-2, with 10 bases lining up with TRBD1. This CDR3 has 17 residues. Germline loops: CDR1 LGHNA, CDR2 YNFKEQ. This chain's CDR3 is CASSHVPGQGNAGELFF. The CDR3 DNA follows: TGTGCCAGCAGCCACGTTCCGGGACAGGGGAACGCCGGGGAGCTGTTTTTT.

CDR3 sequence (DNA): TGCGCCAGCAGCGATACAGGGCGTGGGGATAATTCACCCCTCCACTTT. As protein: CASSDTGRGDNSPLHF. The chain uses TRBV5-1 and TRBJ1-6, with a possible D match to TRBD1 (6 bases). V was pared by 4 bases and J by 5 bases, with 16 bases between. Per the germline V gene, CDR1 is SGHRS and CDR2 is YFSETQ. The CDR3 runs 16 residues.

The chain has TRBV7-2 and TRBJ2-5; D is possibly TRBD2 (5 bases). Germline CDR1 and CDR2: SGHTA and FQGNSA. The germline V and J ends were trimmed by 5 bases and 7 bases, with 20 bases remaining between them. This CDR3 is built from 15 residues. The CDR3: CASSLPGLAIGTQYF. As DNA, the CDR3 is TGTGCCAGCAGCCTCCCCGGGCTAGCCATCGGGACCCAGTACTTC.